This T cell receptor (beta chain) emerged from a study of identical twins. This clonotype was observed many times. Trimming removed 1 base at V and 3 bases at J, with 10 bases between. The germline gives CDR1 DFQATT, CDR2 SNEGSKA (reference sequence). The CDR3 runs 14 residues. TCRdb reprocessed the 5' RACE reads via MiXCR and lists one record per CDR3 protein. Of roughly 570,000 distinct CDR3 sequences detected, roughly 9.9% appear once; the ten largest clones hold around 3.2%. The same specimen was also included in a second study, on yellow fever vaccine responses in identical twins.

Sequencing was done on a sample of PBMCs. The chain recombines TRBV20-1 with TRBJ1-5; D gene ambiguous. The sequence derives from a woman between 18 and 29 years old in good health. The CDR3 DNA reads TGCAGTGCTAGAGTTCAGGTTACCAATCAGCCCCAGCATTTT. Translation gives CSARVQVTNQPQHF.